The T cell receptor beta chain under discussion was sequenced for a study of blood T cells in healthy people across ages. The extraction recovered at least 6 micrograms of total RNA per sample. Notes on this clonotype: The antigen is not known.

V gave up 3 bases and J gave up 5 bases; unmatched junction bases: 7. The CDR3 has 14 amino acids. Germline loops: CDR1 DFQATT, CDR2 SNEGSKA (reference sequence). A second roughly 6 to 12 cycle PCR used barcoded and J-beta primers. From the 5' RACE reads, TCRdb called clonotypes with MiXCR, one entry per CDR3 protein. The data hold around 900,000 distinct CDR3 sequences, with roughly 47% observed a single time. Study conclusions and caveats: Naive and antigen-experienced cells were not separated, limiting conclusive comparison.

The chain recombines TRBV20-1 with TRBJ2-1, with 7 bases that match TRBD2. The TCR originated in a woman aged 55-70 years in good health. Sample: blood. In nucleotides, the CDR3 is TGCAGTGCTAGTGATAGCGGGTGGCACAATGAGCAGTTCTTC. Encoded protein: CSASDSGWHNEQFF.